The 27 T cell receptor beta chains below were found in one sample sequenced in a study of blood T cell repertoires in COVID-19. Measured with immunoSEQ multiplex PCR; TCRdb has only the in-frame clones, and not every one. In the table there are roughly 34,000 clones, approximately 86% of which are singletons. The sample taken for sequencing was peripheral blood. These receptors originate from a woman in her 70s with active COVID-19.

DNA of the CDR3: TGTGCCAGCAGTCAGCGGGGCCCCTTGGGGGGCTACACCTTC. As protein: CASSQRGPLGGYTF. The V gene is TRBV14, the J gene TRBJ1-2, with D perhaps matching TRBD1 (5 bases). V lost 6 bases and J 8 bases, leaving 19 bases between the germline ends. This CDR3 has 14 amino acids. Germline-derived CDR1 and CDR2 are SGHDN and FVKESK. The full variable domain, rest sourced from reference TRBV14 and TRBJ1-2, is EAGVTQFPSHSVIEKGQTVTLRCDPISGHDNLYWYRRVMGKEIKFLLHFVKESKQDESGMPNNRFLAERTGGTYSTLKVQPAELEDSGVYFCASSQRGPLGGYTFGSGTRLTVV.

In DNA form, the CDR3 reads TGTGCCAGCAGCGGCGGACAGACGATTATCGCAAACGTCCTGACTTTC. Its translation: CASSGGQTIIANVLTF. The chain links TRBV2 to TRBJ2-6, with D perhaps matching TRBD1 (6 bases). Germline V CDR1 and CDR2: SNHLY, FYNNEI. V was clipped by 6 bases and J by 10 bases, with 22 bases between them. The CDR3 spans 16 residues.

The V call is TRBV7-2, the J call TRBJ1-5; TRBD1 is a possible D gene (6 bases). V lost 1 base, J lost 4 bases, and 14 bases lay in between. There are 16 residues in the CDR3. CDR1 is SGHTA and CDR2 is FQGNSA in the germline V gene. The CDR3 sequence: CASSLVGGGGNQPQHF. The DNA for the CDR3 is TGTGCCAGCAGCTTAGTCGGAGGGGGGGGGAATCAGCCCCAGCATTTT.

V is TRBV14 and J is TRBJ2-3, with 8 bases aligning to TRBD2. Germline V gives CDR1 SGHDN, CDR2 FVKESK. The CDR3 covers 16 residues. The junction had 9 bases not matched to a gene; V was cut back by 4 bases and J by 3 bases. This CDR3 reads CASSRAAGGYTDTQYF. As DNA, the CDR3 is TGTGCCAGCAGCCGAGCGGCGGGGGGATATACAGATACGCAGTATTTT.

The chain combines TRBV7-6 with TRBJ1-3, with D possibly being TRBD1 (6 bases). This CDR3 contains 15 residues. Germline V gives CDR1 SGHVS, CDR2 FNYEAQ. Trimming removed 0 bases at V and 4 bases at J, with 10 bases between. The CDR3, as DNA: TGTGCCAGCAGCTTAGCGGCAGGGGTCGGAAACACCATATATTTT. The encoded protein is CASSLAAGVGNTIYF.

J is TRBJ2-7 and V is TRBV9; D remains ambiguous. Trimming cost V 0 bases and J 0 bases, with 13 bases left between them. The CDR3 extends over 16 amino acids. Per the germline V gene, CDR1 is SGDLS and CDR2 is YYNGEE. CDR3 protein: CASSVAPSASSYEQYF. The CDR3 nucleotides are TGTGCCAGCAGCGTAGCTCCCAGCGCTTCCTCCTACGAGCAGTACTTC. The full variable domain, completed using reference TRBV9 and TRBJ2-7, is DSGVTQTPKHLITATGQRVTLRCSPRSGDLSVYWYQQSLDQGLQFLIQYYNGEERAKGNILERFSAQQFPDLHSELNLSSLELGDSALYFCASSVAPSASSYEQYFGPGTRLTVT.

The chain combines TRBV6-5 with TRBJ1-1; TRBD1 might be the D (5 bases). This CDR3 spans 13 amino acids. Trimming removed 6 bases from V and 1 base from J, with 9 bases in between. Germline CDR1 and CDR2: MNHEY and SVGAGI. In nucleotides, the CDR3 is TGTGCCAGCAGACTTACAGGGAACACTGAAGCTTTCTTT. Translated, it gives CASRLTGNTEAFF.

V is TRBV4-2 and J is TRBJ2-7; no definite D call. The germline gives CDR1 LGHNA, CDR2 YNFKEQ. The CDR3 totals 18 residues. V lost 0 bases and J lost 3, with 21 bases in between. CDR3 sequence (DNA): TGTGCCAGCAGCCAAGACCTTCGTACTCGCACCTTATACTACGAGCAGTACTTC. Translation gives CASSQDLRTRTLYYEQYF.

This clone came up once. The chain is built from TRBV2 and TRBJ2-1, with D tentatively TRBD2 (5 bases). This CDR3 is built from 15 residues. The germline CDR1 and CDR2 sequences are SNHLY and FYNNEI. The ends were cut back, 4 bases at V and 3 bases at J, with 13 bases in the middle. In DNA form, the CDR3 reads TGTGCCAGCAGTGTGAGCGGCCCGGTCTACAATGAGCAGTTCTTC. Residues: CASSVSGPVYNEQFF.

The table lists this clone with a count of one. V gene TRBV28 combines with J gene TRBJ1-2; 8 bases are a match to TRBD1. The CDR3 is 12 residues long. The V and J ends lost 7 bases and 7 bases, in that order; junction bases with no gene match: 5. Germline V lookup: CDR1 MDHEN, CDR2 SYDVKM. CDR3 residues: CASTIDRGGYTF. The CDR3 bases are TGTGCCAGCACTATTGACAGGGGTGGCTACACCTTC.

The chain recombines TRBV11-2 with TRBJ2-3; 8 bases are a match to TRBD2. Germline trimming cut 6 bases from V and 1 base from J; bases unmatched to any gene: 6. The CDR3 sequence is 15 residues long. Germline V CDR1 and CDR2: SGHAT, FQNNGV. The DNA of the CDR3 is TGTGCCAGCAGTGTGAGCGGGGGCCGCACAGATACGCAGTATTTT. It is translated as CASSVSGGRTDTQYF.

This sequence joins TRBV5-1 and TRBJ2-1; no reliable D call. This CDR3 contains 15 residues. Germline loops: CDR1 SGHRS, CDR2 YFSETQ. Trimming cost V 0 bases and J 0 bases, with 7 bases left between them. The CDR3 bases are TGCGCCAGCAGCTTGGCGGCTAGCTCCTACAATGAGCAGTTCTTC. It encodes CASSLAASSYNEQFF.

The rearrangement uses TRBV7-9 and TRBJ1-1, with D maybe TRBD1 (5 bases). CDR1 and CDR2 (germline): SEHNR, FQNEAQ (reference sequence). The CDR3 has 15 amino acids. The V end lost 7 bases, the J end lost 4 bases, and 19 bases lay between the germline ends. The DNA of the CDR3 is TGTGCCAGCAACGAGCAAGAGGGACTTGGCACTGAAGCTTTCTTT. This encodes CASNEQEGLGTEAFF. Full variable domain (outside the CDR3, taken from reference TRBV7-9 and TRBJ1-1): DTGVSQNPRHKITKRGQNVTFRCDPISEHNRLYWYRQTLGQGPEFLTYFQNEAQLEKSRLLSDRFSAERPKGSFSTLEIQRTEQGDSAMYLCASNEQEGLGTEAFFGQGTRLTVV.

V and J are TRBV4-2 and TRBJ1-1; 10 bases are a match to TRBD1. Germline CDR1 is LGHNA and CDR2 is YNFKEQ. V lost 1 base, J lost 4 bases, and 6 bases stayed unmatched. The CDR3 extends over 16 amino acids. The CDR3 protein is CASSQGVGTGVTEAFF. The CDR3 DNA reads as TGTGCCAGCAGCCAAGGTGTCGGGACAGGGGTCACTGAAGCTTTCTTT.

The chain carries TRBV2 and TRBJ1-4; 7 bases map to TRBD1. Trimming took 6 bases from V and 2 from J; bases not matched to a gene: 6. Germline lookup yields CDR1 SNHLY and CDR2 FYNNEI. This CDR3 is 15 amino acids long. CDR3 sequence reads: CASSRTGVTNEKLFF. The CDR3 coding sequence is TGTGCCAGCAGCCGGACAGGAGTTACTAATGAAAAACTGTTTTTT.

The rearrangement joins TRBV5-1 to TRBJ2-5; TRBD2 is a possible D gene (6 bases). The germline V gene has CDR1 SGHRS and CDR2 YFSETQ. Between the trimmed V and J ends, which lost 6 bases and 5 bases, there was a span of 14 bases. The CDR3 consists of 13 residues. CDR3 loop: CASTVASGETQYF. The CDR3 DNA reads TGCGCCAGCACAGTCGCCAGCGGGGAGACCCAGTACTTC. The full variable domain, completed using reference TRBV5-1 and TRBJ2-5, is KAGVTQTPRYLIKTRGQQVTLSCSPISGHRSVSWYQQTPGQGLQFLFEYFSETQRNKGNFPGRFSGRQFSNSRSEMNVSTLELGDSALYLCASTVASGETQYFGPGTRLLVL.

In DNA form, the CDR3 reads TGTGCCAGCAGCCAAGATAACAGCCCGAATTCACCCCTCCACTTT. Its translation is CASSQDNSPNSPLHF. The chain carries TRBV4-2 and TRBJ1-6; no firm D call. This CDR3 has 15 amino acids. Trimming took 0 bases from V and 7 from J, leaving 10 bases between them. Looked up from germline, CDR1 is LGHNA and CDR2 is YNFKEQ.

The CDR3 DNA follows: TGTGCCAGCAGTGTGGCAGGCACCTACAATGAGCAGTTCTTC. It specifies CASSVAGTYNEQFF. This sequence joins TRBV2 and TRBJ2-1; D gene uncertain. The germline V and J ends were trimmed by 4 bases and 2 bases, with 9 bases remaining between them. CDR1 and CDR2 (germline): SNHLY, FYNNEI. The CDR3 spans 14 residues.

V is TRBV6-1 and J is TRBJ2-6, with 7 bases that match TRBD1. The CDR3 is 15 residues long. CDR1 is MNHNS and CDR2 is SASEGT in the germline V gene. Losses at the gene ends were 6 bases for V and 3 bases for J; bases not matched to a gene: 5. This CDR3 is CASRKNRGGANVLTF. As DNA, the CDR3 is TGTGCCAGCAGAAAAAACAGGGGTGGGGCCAACGTCCTGACTTTC.

This rearrangement joins TRBV6-5 to TRBJ2-3; 9 bases match TRBD2. Germline V gene lookup returns CDR1 MNHEY and CDR2 SVGAGI. The CDR3 sequence is 16 residues long. V gave up 0 bases and J gave up 6 bases; unmatched junction bases: 7. The CDR3 sequence: CASSYSHSGGLDTQYF. Here the CDR3 DNA reads TGTGCCAGCAGTTACTCTCATAGCGGGGGTTTGGATACGCAGTATTTT.

The CDR3 DNA sequence: TGCGCCAGCAGCAGAAGACCTAGCGGAACTAGCACAGATACGCAGTATTTT. Translated: CASSRRPSGTSTDTQYF. This sequence joins TRBV5-1 and TRBJ2-3; 7 positions match TRBD2. CDR1 and CDR2 from the germline V gene are SGHRS and YFSETQ. V dropped 4 bases and J dropped 0; count of bases not matched to a gene: 11. The CDR3 is 17 residues long.

The gene calls are TRBV28 and TRBJ1-2; 8 bases are a match to TRBD1. CDR3 length: 16 residues. J gave up 4 bases and V 4 bases, and 11 bases lay outside the gene matches. CDR1 is MDHEN and CDR2 is SYDVKM in the germline V gene. CDR3 nucleotide sequence: TGTGCCAGCAGTTCCCCAGCCCGTACAGGGGGCTATGGCTACACCTTC. This sequence encodes CASSSPARTGGYGYTF.

This clone was counted a single time. The chain carries TRBV2 and TRBJ2-5, with a weak D call TRBD2 (8 bases). V was trimmed by 7 bases and J by 4 bases, leaving 19 bases between them. The CDR3 has 15 amino acids. Germline CDR1 and CDR2: SNHLY and FYNNEI. CDR3 region: CASTPGLGGLETQYF. CDR3 nucleotide sequence: TGTGCCAGCACCCCGGGACTAGGGGGCCTAGAGACCCAGTACTTC. The full variable domain, its missing parts supplied by reference TRBV2 and TRBJ2-5, is EPEVTQTPSHQVTQMGQEVILRCVPISNHLYFYWYRQILGQKVEFLVSFYNNEISEKSEIFDDQFSVERPDGSNFTLKIRSTKLEDSAMYFCASTPGLGGLETQYFGPGTRLLVL.

The chain's CDR3 is CASSLLFLETQYF. The CDR3 DNA is TGTGCCAGCAGCTTACTTTTTCTGGAGACCCAGTACTTC. The V gene is TRBV7-2, the J gene TRBJ2-5, with no clear D. The CDR3 totals 13 residues. Germline V gene lookup returns CDR1 SGHTA and CDR2 FQGNSA. V shed 2 bases and J shed 5 bases, with 9 bases lying between them. Full variable domain (remainder filled in from reference TRBV7-2 and TRBJ2-5): GAGVSQSPSNKVTEKGKDVELRCDPISGHTALYWYRQSLGQGLEFLIYFQGNSAPDKSGLPSDRFSAERTGGSVSTLTIQRTQQEDSAVYLCASSLLFLETQYFGPGTRLLVL.

CDR3 bases: TGTGCCAGCAGCCAAGGCCAGGGGGCAAGTGAAAAACTGTTTTTT. Translation gives CASSQGQGASEKLFF. The V gene is TRBV4-2, the J gene TRBJ1-4, with 8 positions matching TRBD1. The trim removed 1 base at V and 7 bases at J, leaving 5 bases unmatched. Germline V gene sequence: CDR1 LGHNA, CDR2 YNFKEQ. The CDR3 runs to 15 residues.

J is TRBJ1-1 and V is TRBV5-1, with 9 bases lining up with TRBD1. Germline V CDR1 and CDR2: SGHRS, YFSETQ. The CDR3 covers 19 residues. V dropped 1 base and J dropped 5; count of bases not matched to a gene: 18. This chain's CDR3 is CASSLRAGQGNVAKTEAFF. CDR3 coding DNA: TGCGCCAGCAGCTTGCGTGCTGGACAGGGGAACGTAGCGAAGACTGAAGCTTTCTTT.

The chain combines TRBV3-1 (or the pseudogene TRBV3-2) with TRBJ2-5; D not resolved. The CDR3 is 15 residues long. Trimming took 4 bases from V and 0 from J, leaving 12 bases between them. CDR1 and CDR2 (germline): LGHDT, YNNKEL (reference sequence). CDR3 amino acids: CASSPGYRDQETQYF. CDR3 nucleotide sequence: TGTGCCAGCAGCCCTGGGTACAGAGACCAAGAGACCCAGTACTTC.